The next 5 T cell receptor beta chains were all read from a single sample in a study of blood T cell repertoires in COVID-19. Data came from immunoSEQ multiplex PCR; TCRdb stores just in-frame clones and leaves some out. This sample has some 73,000 clones, with 86% found just once. The sequencing input was peripheral blood. The receptor set was obtained from a man at least 80 years old with COVID-19, enrolled during active disease.

This clone was recorded only once. The chain couples TRBV12-5 to TRBJ2-3; TRBD2 matches at 8 bases. After removal of 7 bases from V and 5 bases from J, the junction contained 8 bases not matched to a gene. The CDR3 length is 14 residues. Germline V gives CDR1 LGHNT, CDR2 FRNRAP. The CDR3 reads CASAEAGGQDTQYF. The CDR3 DNA reads TGTGCTAGTGCCGAGGCGGGGGGTCAAGATACGCAGTATTTT.

The rearrangement joins TRBV19 to TRBJ2-1, with D tentatively TRBD1 (5 bases). V was shortened by 3 bases and J by 8 bases, with 20 bases between the two germline ends. CDR1 is LNHDA and CDR2 is SQIVND in the germline V gene (reference sequence). The CDR3 consists of 16 residues. The CDR3 DNA follows: TGTGCCAGTAGTATTGTACCCGAACCCCTAGGGGATGAGCAGTTCTTC. Protein: CASSIVPEPLGDEQFF.

The chain links TRBV29-1 to TRBJ2-7; 12 bases align to TRBD2. Germline CDR1 is SQVTM and CDR2 is ANQGSEA. V trimming: 6 bases; J trimming: 7 bases; junction bases outside the gene matches: 7. The CDR3 is 13 residues long. CDR3: CSVEVTSGGEQYF. The CDR3 DNA follows: TGCAGCGTCGAGGTTACTAGCGGGGGGGAGCAGTACTTC.

The chain joins TRBV4-2 to TRBJ2-7; 9 bases are a match to TRBD2. The CDR3 sequence is 15 residues long. The germline gives CDR1 LGHNA, CDR2 YNFKEQ. Trimming at V came to 8 bases and at J to 3 bases, leaving 11 bases not matched to a gene. CDR3 sequence: CASRGGGSGGYEQYF. The CDR3 DNA reads TGTGCCAGCCGCGGGGGGGGGTCTGGAGGCTACGAGCAGTACTTC.

V usage is TRBV14 and J usage is TRBJ2-2; TRBD1 matches 8 bases. Germline CDR1 and CDR2: SGHDN and FVKESK. The CDR3 is 15 amino acids. V was pared by 1 base and J by 5 bases, with 3 bases of the junction left unmatched. Here the CDR3 DNA reads TGTGCCAGCAGCCAAGGGACAGGGTGGACCGGGGAGCTGTTTTTT. Translation gives CASSQGTGWTGELFF.